One sample yielded the 26 T cell receptor beta chains listed below, sequenced in a study of CD8+CD57+ T cells in acquired aplastic anemia. Genomic DNA, serving as template, underwent TCR beta VDJ and CDR3 profiling. Via MiXCR, TCRdb re-called the reads, giving one row per CDR3 protein. The sample shows some 68,000 distinct CDR3 sequences, roughly half of them seen only once. The sequencing sample was made of sorted CD4+, CD8+, or CD8+CD57+ T cells (not recorded which) from PBMCs. Every receptor here comes from a human donor in good health, serving as a control.

This clonotype has a single count. The chain uses TRBV5-1 and TRBJ2-5, with D maybe TRBD1 (6 bases). Germline loops: CDR1 SGHRS, CDR2 YFSETQ. V was cut by 2 bases and J by 5 bases, with 10 bases left in between. The CDR3 sequence is 13 residues long. The CDR3 loop is CASSLQGGETQYF. In nucleotides, the CDR3 is TGCGCCAGCAGCTTACAGGGTGGGGAGACCCAGTACTTC.

At least ten counts were recorded for this clonotype. The rearrangement links TRBV4-1 to TRBJ2-7; 14 nucleotides agree with TRBD2. This CDR3 has 16 amino acids. The germline V gene has CDR1 MGHRA and CDR2 YSYEKL. Trimming cost V 4 bases and J 5 bases; bases outside gene matches: 7. CDR3 in DNA: TGCGCCAGCAGCCTCTTTGGGACTAGCGGGGGAAACGAGCAGTACTTC. Protein product: CASSLFGTSGGNEQYF.

This sequence joins TRBV20-1 and TRBJ2-7; 11 bases fit TRBD2. The CDR3 runs 15 residues. J lost 5 bases, V lost 0 bases, and 6 bases had no gene match. CDR1 and CDR2 from the germline V gene are DFQATT and SNEGSKA (reference sequence). Here the CDR3 DNA reads TGCAGTGCTAGAGATCCTGCTAGCGGGGGGAACGAGCAGTACTTC. It translates to CSARDPASGGNEQYF.

This rearrangement joins TRBV15 to TRBJ2-7, with 13 bases that match TRBD2. Germline V gene data show CDR1 as LNHNV and CDR2 as YYDKDF (reference sequence). CDR3 length equals 16 residues. V was clipped by 4 bases and J by 7 bases; unmatched bases: 10. CDR3 nucleotides: TGTGCCACCAGCATTGGAGGACTAGCGGGAGATCGGGAGCAGTACGTC. Translation: CATSIGGLAGDREQYV.

CDR3 in amino acids: CASTPDRGNQPQHF. The CDR3 DNA sequence: TGTGCCAGCACCCCGGACAGGGGCAATCAGCCCCAGCATTTT. V and J are TRBV19 and TRBJ1-5; 8 bases fit TRBD1. Trimming cost V 9 bases and J 2 bases; bases outside gene matches: 6. The CDR3 covers 14 residues. The germline gives CDR1 LNHDA, CDR2 SQIVND (reference sequence). Full variable domain (missing parts from reference TRBV19 and TRBJ1-5): DGGITQSPKYLFRKEGQNVTLSCEQNLNHDAMYWYRQDPGQGLRLIYYSQIVNDFQKGDIAEGYSVSREKKESFPLTVTSAQKNPTAFYLCASTPDRGNQPQHFGDGTRLSIL.

This clonotype was observed many times. Here the CDR3 DNA reads TGTGCCAGCAGCGTCGGACAGACCGAGGGTGGCGACGGGGAGCTGTTTTTT. The encoded protein is CASSVGQTEGGDGELFF. V usage is TRBV7-9 and J usage is TRBJ2-2; maybe TRBD1 (6 bases). Trimming stripped 5 bases from V and 7 bases from J, with 23 bases between. The germline V gene encodes CDR1 SEHNR and CDR2 FQNEAQ (reference sequence). The CDR3 sequence is 17 residues long. Full variable domain (outside the CDR3, taken from reference TRBV7-9 and TRBJ2-2): DTGVSQNPRHKITKRGQNVTFRCDPISEHNRLYWYRQTLGQGPEFLTYFQNEAQLEKSRLLSDRFSAERPKGSFSTLEIQRTEQGDSAMYLCASSVGQTEGGDGELFFGEGSRLTVL.

This clonotype was recorded many times. The chain is built from TRBV5-1 and TRBJ2-5; D ambiguous. Deletions cut 1 base from V and 4 bases from J, with 11 bases between. There are 14 residues in the CDR3. Germline V gene sequence: CDR1 SGHRS, CDR2 YFSETQ. CDR3 DNA sequence: TGCGCCAGCAGCTTGAGGAGCCAGGCAGAGACCCAGTACTTC. Amino acid sequence: CASSLRSQAETQYF.

Within the sample, this clonotype is medium-sized. This sequence joins TRBV20-1 and TRBJ2-1, with 10 nucleotides matching TRBD2. V gave up 5 bases and J gave up 4 bases; unmatched junction bases: 5. Germline lookup yields CDR1 DFQATT and CDR2 SNEGSKA (reference sequence). The CDR3 runs to 14 residues. CDR3 bases: TGCAGTGCTCCAGGACTAGCGGAATACAATGAGCAGTTCTTC. Protein: CSAPGLAEYNEQFF.

This clonotype was found a few times. An end of the junction differs from the germline gene, which may be a read error. V is TRBV19 and J is TRBJ1-1; no clear D. The CDR3 covers 13 residues. CDR1 LNHDA and CDR2 SQIVND come from the germline V gene (reference sequence). The CDR3 DNA reads as TGTGCCTCCAGAGAGGGTACGGTAACTGAAGCCCTCTTT. Its protein product is CASREGTVTEALF.

The chain links TRBV11-2 to TRBJ1-2; D is possibly TRBD1 (5 bases). CDR1 and CDR2 from the germline V gene are SGHAT and FQNNGV. This CDR3 is 16 amino acids long. Trimming took 2 bases from V and 7 from J, leaving 20 bases between them. CDR3 sequence (DNA): TGTGCCAGCAGCTTAACCAGACAGCAACTTACCTCTGGCTACACCTTC. Translated: CASSLTRQQLTSGYTF.

This clonotype was counted at least ten times. The V gene is TRBV20-1, the J gene TRBJ2-1, with D possibly being TRBD2 (5 bases). This CDR3 has 13 amino acids. Looked up from germline, CDR1 is DFQATT and CDR2 is SNEGSKA (reference sequence). The CDR3 DNA reads as TGCAGCGCTGACCTAGCAGCTTACAATGAGCAGTTCTTC. It specifies CSADLAAYNEQFF.

This clonotype was picked up a small number of times. Since a much larger clone is just one base distant, this may be a read error. This sequence joins TRBV6-1 and TRBJ1-5; a possible D gene is TRBD1 (6 bases). The V and J ends lost 7 bases and 9 bases respectively, with 28 bases between them. The CDR3 totals 17 residues. Looked up from germline, CDR1 is MNHNS and CDR2 is SASEGT. The CDR3 here is CASKRSPATGADRPQHF. The DNA for the CDR3 is TGTGCCAGCAAGAGATCCCCGGCCACGGGGGCCGATCGGCCCCAGCATTTT.

This clonotype has a handful of counts. The V and J genes are TRBV2 and TRBJ2-7; tentative D call: TRBD2 (6 bases). Between the trimmed V and J ends, which lost 3 bases and 6 bases, there was a span of 15 bases. Germline V gene lookup returns CDR1 SNHLY and CDR2 FYNNEI. The CDR3 consists of 14 residues. The CDR3 loop reads CASSDYGGSAEQYF. CDR3 DNA sequence: TGTGCCAGCAGTGACTACGGGGGATCAGCCGAGCAGTACTTC.

The rearrangement links TRBV7-2 to TRBJ1-5; 7 bases match TRBD1. Germline loops: CDR1 SGHTA, CDR2 FQGNSA. This CDR3 comprises 13 residues. Trimming took 3 bases from V and 6 from J; bases not matched to a gene: 2. CDR3 in amino acids: CASSFDRAQPQHF. CDR3 in DNA: TGTGCCAGCAGCTTCGACAGGGCTCAGCCCCAGCATTTT. Drawing the rest from reference TRBV7-2 and TRBJ1-5, the complete variable domain is GAGVSQSPSNKVTEKGKDVELRCDPISGHTALYWYRQSLGQGLEFLIYFQGNSAPDKSGLPSDRFSAERTGGSVSTLTIQRTQQEDSAVYLCASSFDRAQPQHFGDGTRLSIL.

V gene TRBV2 combines with J gene TRBJ2-7; possibly TRBD1 or TRBD2 for D (5 bases each). The CDR3 sequence is 15 residues long. Trimming took 2 bases from V and 0 from J, leaving 11 bases between them. Germline-derived CDR1 and CDR2 are SNHLY and FYNNEI. The CDR3 DNA reads TGTGCCAGCAGTGAACCGGGACCGGTCTCCTACGAGCAGTACTTC. Protein sequence: CASSEPGPVSYEQYF.

This chain connects TRBV7-2 to TRBJ2-1, with TRBD2 as a possible D gene (7 bases). Germline CDR1 is SGHTA and CDR2 is FQGNSA. This CDR3 has 14 residues. V lost 0 bases, J lost 8 bases, and 11 bases lay in between. The CDR3 loop reads CASSLAGGRDEQFF. The CDR3 DNA is TGTGCCAGCAGCTTAGCGGGGGGGCGGGATGAGCAGTTCTTC.

The chain has TRBV9 and TRBJ2-1, with 9 bases that match TRBD2. CDR1 is SGDLS and CDR2 is YYNGEE in the germline V gene. The CDR3 consists of 15 residues. Unmatched junction bases numbered 2, after V lost 0 bases and J lost 4 bases. The CDR3 loop reads CASSVGSGGYNEQFF. The CDR3 DNA is TGTGCCAGCAGCGTAGGCAGCGGGGGGTACAATGAGCAGTTCTTC. The whole variable domain, remainder taken from reference TRBV9 and TRBJ2-1, is DSGVTQTPKHLITATGQRVTLRCSPRSGDLSVYWYQQSLDQGLQFLIQYYNGEERAKGNILERFSAQQFPDLHSELNLSSLELGDSALYFCASSVGSGGYNEQFFGPGTRLTVL.

This clonotype showed up just a few times. This may be a read error: a much more frequent sequence differs by one nucleotide. This is likely a read error, given that the CDR3 carries no conserved phenylalanine or tryptophan at its end. The chain has TRBV20-1 and TRBJ2-1, with D possibly matching TRBD2 (7 bases). V was clipped by 5 bases and J by 0 bases, with 14 bases between them. CDR1 and CDR2 from the germline V gene are DFQATT and SNEGSKA (reference sequence). The CDR3 has 15 amino acids. CDR3 nucleotide sequence: TGCAGTGCTCTACAGGGAGGGGTCTCCTACAATGAGCAGTTCCTC. As protein: CSALQGGVSYNEQFL.

The chain has TRBV11-1 and TRBJ2-2; a possible D gene is TRBD1 (6 bases). Germline V gives CDR1 SGHAT, CDR2 FQDESV (reference sequence). V lost 5 bases, J lost 2 bases, and 15 bases lay in between. The CDR3 is 16 amino acids. The CDR3 DNA sequence: TGTGCCAGCAGCGCCTACAGGGTATCAAACACCGGGGAGCTGTTTTTT. Translation gives CASSAYRVSNTGELFF.

The CDR3 spells CSARASSGLAMGARVVNEQFF. CDR3 DNA sequence: TGCAGTGCTAGAGCCTCCTCGGGGCTGGCTATGGGGGCGCGGGTGGTCAATGAGCAGTTCTTC. V is TRBV20-1 and J is TRBJ2-1; D might be TRBD1 (6 bases). The CDR3 sequence is 21 residues long. V shed 1 base and J shed 6 bases, with 34 bases lying between them. Germline CDR1 is DFQATT and CDR2 is SNEGSKA (reference sequence).

The genes are TRBV24-1 and TRBJ2-7, with 7 nucleotides matching TRBD2. CDR1 and CDR2 from the germline V gene are KGHDR and SFDVKD. Trimming took 0 bases from V and 4 from J; bases not matched to a gene: 8. The CDR3 is made up of 16 amino acids. CDR3 sequence: CATSDLQWQGGYEQYV. CDR3 in DNA: TGTGCCACCAGTGATTTGCAATGGCAGGGAGGGTACGAGCAGTACGTC.

Ten or more counts support this clonotype. This chain links TRBV19 with TRBJ1-3; D unclear. The V end lost 1 base, the J end lost 4 bases, and 8 bases lay between the germline ends. The CDR3 runs 14 residues. Germline lookup yields CDR1 LNHDA and CDR2 SQIVND (reference sequence). The CDR3 coding sequence is TGTGCCAGTAGTATAGCAAGGTTCGGAAACACCATATATTTT. This gives the protein CASSIARFGNTIYF.

This clonotype was detected only once. CDR3 amino acids: CASRGQWTGSYEQYF. CDR3 DNA sequence: TGTGCCAGCAGGGGGCAGTGGACCGGCTCCTACGAGCAGTACTTC. V gene TRBV6-1 combines with J gene TRBJ2-7; D might be TRBD1 (5 bases). Germline assignment: CDR1 MNHNS and CDR2 SASEGT. Trimming took off 6 bases at V and 0 bases at J, with 15 bases between the two ends. The CDR3 has 15 amino acids.

The chain joins TRBV20-1 to TRBJ1-2; TRBD1 matches at 9 bases. Germline CDR1 DFQATT, CDR2 SNEGSKA (reference sequence). This CDR3 comprises 15 residues. V was pared by 4 bases and J by 4 bases, with 10 bases of the junction left unmatched. As DNA, the CDR3 is TGCAGTGCTATTGGGACAGGGAAGGATGCCTATGGCTACACCTTC. Its protein product is CSAIGTGKDAYGYTF.

The V and J genes are TRBV11-2 and TRBJ2-7; D may be TRBD2 (5 bases). The germline CDR1 and CDR2 sequences are SGHAT and FQNNGV. The CDR3 is made up of 13 amino acids. V shed 3 bases and J shed 3 bases, with 9 bases lying between them. The CDR3 nucleotides are TGTGCCAGCAGCTTTCTGGGGAGCTACGAGCAGTACGTC. Protein: CASSFLGSYEQYV.

The chain has TRBV29-1 and TRBJ1-1; D gene uncertain. The germline V gene encodes CDR1 SQVTM and CDR2 ANQGSEA. This CDR3 contains 11 residues. V lost 3 bases, J lost 1 base, and 3 bases lay in between. CDR3 sequence reads: CSVEANTEAFF. The DNA for the CDR3 is TGCAGCGTTGAGGCGAACACTGAAGCTTTCTTT. The full variable domain, in which reference TRBV29-1 and TRBJ1-1 provide the parts outside the CDR3, is SAVISQKPSRDICQRGTSLTIQCQVDSQVTMMFWYRQQPGQSLTLIATANQGSEATYESGFVIDKFPISRPNLTFSTLTVSNMSPEDSSIYLCSVEANTEAFFGQGTRLTVV.